Reported below is one T cell receptor beta chain. Its antigen is undetermined. The entry originates in a study of identical twins. Study observations and caveats: Models predicted less out-of-frame TCR alpha sharing in monozygotic twins than was found. The presence of invariant MAIT and iNKT cells could partly confound analyses of zero-insertion sequences.

Germline trimming cut 0 bases from V and 8 bases from J; bases unmatched to any gene: 11. This CDR3 has 17 residues. The germline gives CDR1 SGHDN, CDR2 FVKESK. Via MiXCR, TCRdb re-called the 5' RACE reads, giving one row per CDR3 protein. The sample includes about 810,000 distinct CDR3 sequences, 9% to 15% of them seen just once. These same data were also listed under a study on yellow fever vaccine responses in identical twins.

The chain recombines TRBV14 with TRBJ2-1; TRBD2 matches 9 bases. Sequenced sample: PBMCs. The TCR sequence derives from a woman between 18 and 30 years old in good health. CDR3 coding DNA: TGTGCCAGCAGCCAAGATCTGGCTAGCGGGATTTGGCATGAGCAGTTCTTC. It yields the protein CASSQDLASGIWHEQFF.